Detailed here is one TCR beta chain. What antigen it recognizes has not been identified. Per-base qualities were not stored, and no clone one base away is much larger. TCR beta chain CDR3 regions were sequenced from genomic DNA using the immunoSEQ assay. Rearranged VDJ segments were amplified with primers that anneal to V and J segments. The original methods were these. The ImmunoSeq Analyzer software was used to compute clonality and richness metrics. Fisher's exact test, supplemented by a beta-binomial method for added stringency, was applied to identify differentially abundant clones between regions. Held by TCRdb, this immuneACCESS table contains in-frame sequences only and omits some clones. Under half of the omission traces to an unresolved V gene where checked; the cause of the rest is unknown. From that table come the V and J calls and clone size; the DNA was used to work out D and trimming. This sample holds some 21,000 clones; over 60% were observed only once. The ten largest clones capture approximately 17% of the sample.

CDR1 and CDR2 are drawn from the germline V gene (reference sequence): SGHNT, YYREEE. Clipping removes 1 base from V and 7 bases from J, with 8 as the unmatched junction base count. The CDR3 measures 14 amino acids from cysteine to phenylalanine. The entry retains the CDR3 DNA only, 42 bases that are in frame from base 1. Every patient had early-stage hepatocellular carcinoma and received no therapy prior to surgical resection. The sampled areas showed no macroscopic signs of necrosis or hemorrhage. TCR sequencing (ImmunoSeq) was performed on multiple regions from two patients. Frozen tissue samples from resection were taken at least 1 cm away from one another. Samples labelled N came from nontumoral liver tissue adjacent to the tumor. Genomic DNA was isolated from bulk tissue with the DNeasy blood and tissue kit. The data stem from a study of intratumoral heterogeneity in liver cancer. Describing the broader study: Across the full roughly 15-patient cohort, most patients were male and the median age was about 61 years. The study combined RNA-seq, DNA sequencing, TCR-seq and SNP array data from multiple regions of hepatocellular carcinoma specimens to study intratumor heterogeneity. Of the roughly 73 multiregional samples collected from 15 or so HCC patients in the overall cohort, approximately 51 were tumoral regions and approximately 20 were adjacent nontumoral regions. Points the paper makes about the study in general: The authors noted a relatively low number of patients and under-sampled tumor-infiltrating lymphocyte representation as limitations.

The sequence came from a woman aged 70-85 years with hepatocellular carcinoma. The sample consisted of tumor-adjacent normal tissue, taken before any cancer treatment. The rearranged chain carries TRBV5-4 and TRBJ2-7, with 7 junctional bases fitting TRBD2. CDR3 loop: CASSLWSGTGEQYF. The sequence in DNA is TGTGCCAGCAGCTTGTGGAGCGGGACGGGAGAGCAGTACTTC.